The next 30 T cell receptor beta chains were all read from a single sample in a study of blood T cell repertoires in COVID-19. Clones were sequenced by immunoSEQ multiplex PCR, and TCRdb holds only the in-frame ones, with some missing. The sample holds approximately 140,000 clones; 88% are singletons and the top ten take approximately 2.4%. Sequenced: peripheral blood. The receptors here all came from a human donor with COVID-19, enrolled during active disease. The donor label of this sample is uncertain.

Here the CDR3 DNA reads TGTGCCAGCTCACCCTCGTTAGCCAAAAACATTCAGTACTTC. Protein sequence: CASSPSLAKNIQYF. The chain carries TRBV18 and TRBJ2-4; unclear D gene. Germline lookup yields CDR1 KGHSH and CDR2 LQKENI. CDR3 length: 14 amino acids. V was clipped by 3 bases and J by 0 bases, with 6 bases between them.

The CDR3 loop reads CASSYRGTEGKAFF. For the CDR3, the DNA is TGTGCCAGCAGTTACCGCGGGACAGAAGGCAAAGCTTTCTTT. The gene calls are TRBV6-6 and TRBJ1-1; 7 bases are shared with TRBD1. From germline, CDR1 is MNHNY and CDR2 SVGAGI (reference sequence). The CDR3 sequence is 14 residues long. Trimming cost V 2 bases and J 9 bases; bases outside gene matches: 9.

V is TRBV7-9 and J is TRBJ2-7, with 8 bases fitting TRBD1. Per germline, CDR1 SEHNR and CDR2 FQNEAQ (reference sequence). V was pared by 5 bases and J by 5 bases, with 17 bases of the junction left unmatched. The CDR3 contains 17 residues. The CDR3 is CASSRGTGWTGWDEQYF. CDR3 DNA: TGTGCCAGCAGCCGAGGGACAGGCTGGACGGGCTGGGACGAGCAGTACTTC.

This chain links TRBV10-3 with TRBJ1-2; D possibly corresponds to TRBD1 (6 bases). There are 15 residues in the CDR3. V lost 6 bases, J lost 4 bases, and 18 bases lay in between. Per germline, CDR1 ENHRY and CDR2 SYGVKD. The CDR3 loop reads CAIRGARDGIYGYTF. CDR3 coding DNA: TGTGCCATCAGGGGGGCTCGGGACGGCATCTATGGCTACACCTTC.

The chain carries TRBV6-1 and TRBJ1-2; D remains ambiguous. Per germline, CDR1 MNHNS and CDR2 SASEGT. The germline V and J ends were trimmed by 3 bases and 8 bases, with 7 bases remaining between them. The CDR3 contains 11 residues. The CDR3 coding sequence is TGTGCCAGCAGTGACAGTATCGGCTACACCTTC. It translates to CASSDSIGYTF.

The chain carries TRBV2 and TRBJ2-6; tentative D call: TRBD1 (5 bases). The V end lost 6 bases, the J end lost 4 bases, and 10 bases lay between the germline ends. CDR3 length: 14 residues. Germline V gene sequence: CDR1 SNHLY, CDR2 FYNNEI. The CDR3: CASSSGSGANVLTF. The CDR3 DNA reads TGTGCCAGCAGCTCAGGGTCCGGGGCCAACGTCCTGACTTTC.

This chain connects TRBV2 to TRBJ1-2; D is ambiguous. V lost 1 base, J lost 4 bases, and 13 bases lay in between. CDR3 length: 15 residues. From germline, CDR1 is SNHLY and CDR2 FYNNEI. CDR3 in amino acids: CASSEGAAAGYGYTF. The CDR3 DNA sequence: TGTGCCAGCAGTGAAGGGGCAGCTGCTGGCTATGGCTACACCTTC.

The CDR3 nucleotides read TGTGCCAGCAGCCAATCGGCCTTGGGGAGGACAGATACGCAGTATTTT. Translated, it gives CASSQSALGRTDTQYF. The chain uses TRBV14 and TRBJ2-3, with a weak D call TRBD2 (6 bases). The V end was cut by 2 bases, the J end by 3 bases, with 15 bases between. The CDR3 sequence is 16 residues long. The germline V gene encodes CDR1 SGHDN and CDR2 FVKESK.

This clone was seen just once. The V gene is TRBV24-1, the J gene TRBJ1-2; D remains ambiguous. The CDR3 is 15 amino acids. V lost 0 bases to trimming and J lost 4 bases, with 11 bases between them. Looked up from germline, CDR1 is KGHDR and CDR2 is SFDVKD. CDR3 sequence (DNA): TGTGCCACCAGTGATTTGGGCGGGCCGTCCTATGGCTACACCTTC. Translating gives CATSDLGGPSYGYTF.

The J gene is TRBJ1-6, the V gene TRBV30, with TRBD1 as a possible D gene (5 bases). Germline CDR1 GTSNPN, CDR2 SVGIG (reference sequence). Between the trimmed V and J ends, which lost 1 base and 16 bases, there was a span of 23 bases. The CDR3 length is 15 residues. Written as DNA, the CDR3 is TGTGCCTGGAGTGGGGGACCGCCAGGGAGGTTTGGTCTCCACTTT. Its translation: CAWSGGPPGRFGLHF.

This chain joins TRBV3-1 (or the pseudogene TRBV3-2) and TRBJ2-5, with 10 bases identical to TRBD2. In germline, CDR1 is LGHDT, CDR2 YNNKEL (reference sequence). This CDR3 has 16 residues. V lost 1 base, J lost 6 bases, and 8 bases stayed unmatched. CDR3 nucleotide sequence: TGTGCCAGCAGCCAAGGGGCTAGCGGGAGCGGGAAGACCCAGTACTTC. Its translation is CASSQGASGSGKTQYF.

V is TRBV9 and J is TRBJ1-3; D unclear. CDR3 length: 15 amino acids. The germline V and J ends were trimmed by 2 bases and 0 bases, with 9 bases remaining between them. The germline gives CDR1 SGDLS, CDR2 YYNGEE. Here the CDR3 DNA reads TGTGCCAGCAGCGTGGAGGCAAGCTCTGGAAACACCATATATTTT. It is translated as CASSVEASSGNTIYF.

The chain employs TRBV6-5 and TRBJ1-3; a weak D match, TRBD1 (6 bases). Deletions cut 5 bases from V and 0 bases from J, with 11 bases between. The CDR3 contains 15 residues. Looked up from germline, CDR1 is MNHEY and CDR2 is SVGAGI. In DNA, the CDR3 is TGTGCCAGCAGTCAGGGGTCGAGCTCTGGAAACACCATATATTTT. Its translation: CASSQGSSSGNTIYF.

This clone came up once. The chain carries TRBV10-3 and TRBJ2-1; 7 positions match TRBD2. The CDR3 spans 13 residues. Trimming took 6 bases from V and 8 from J; bases not matched to a gene: 7. The germline gives CDR1 ENHRY, CDR2 SYGVKD. CDR3 loop: CAISTSVGHEQFF. The DNA for the CDR3 is TGTGCCATCAGCACTAGCGTGGGCCATGAGCAGTTCTTC.

In nucleotides, the CDR3 is TGTGCCAGCTCACCACTCTCCACAGATACGCAGTATTTT. It specifies CASSPLSTDTQYF. The V and J genes are TRBV18 and TRBJ2-3, with D hard to call. CDR1 is KGHSH, CDR2 LQKENI, per germline. This CDR3 spans 13 amino acids. V dropped 1 base and J dropped 2 bases, with 4 bases sitting between them.

The rearrangement links TRBV15 to TRBJ1-5; a possible D gene is TRBD1 (6 bases). The germline V and J ends were trimmed by 3 bases and 3 bases, with 12 bases remaining between them. The germline V gene has CDR1 LNHNV and CDR2 YYDKDF (reference sequence). The CDR3 runs 15 residues. CDR3 sequence: CATSSPGQNNQPQHF. The CDR3 DNA is TGTGCCACCAGCAGTCCCGGACAGAACAATCAGCCCCAGCATTTT.

The chain recombines TRBV4-2 with TRBJ2-5, with 7 bases that match TRBD2. Trimming took 5 bases from V and 9 from J; bases not matched to a gene: 6. This CDR3 contains 12 residues. Germline lookup yields CDR1 LGHNA and CDR2 YNFKEQ. The CDR3 DNA reads as TGTGCCAGCAGCGAGTCAGGACTAGCCCAGTACTTC. This gives the protein CASSESGLAQYF.

This chain joins TRBV9 and TRBJ1-1; weak D call: TRBD1 (6 bases). The length of the CDR3 is 14 residues. Between the trimmed V and J ends, which lost 3 bases and 4 bases, there was a span of 13 bases. CDR1 and CDR2 (germline): SGDLS, YYNGEE. CDR3 DNA: TGTGCCAGCAGCGGGTGGAGGGGGGGCACTGAAGCTTTCTTT. Translating gives CASSGWRGGTEAFF.

The V gene is TRBV6-5, the J gene TRBJ2-5; possible D gene TRBD1, 6 bases. Trimming took off 2 bases at V and 7 bases at J, with 14 bases between the two ends. The length of the CDR3 is 14 residues. Germline V gene sequence: CDR1 MNHEY, CDR2 SVGAGI. As DNA, the CDR3 is TGTGCCAGCAGTTACGGCGCAGAACAGGGGACCCAGTACTTC. Protein product: CASSYGAEQGTQYF.

This clone was found once. The gene calls are TRBV19 and TRBJ2-7; TRBD1 agrees at 9 bases. Trimming at V came to 3 bases and at J to 3 bases, leaving 3 bases not matched to a gene. The CDR3 extends over 14 amino acids. CDR1 is LNHDA and CDR2 is SQIVND in the germline V gene (reference sequence). The CDR3 here is CASSIRDRDYEQYF. CDR3 sequence (DNA): TGTGCCAGTAGTATCAGGGACAGGGACTACGAGCAGTACTTC. Full variable domain (missing parts from reference TRBV19 and TRBJ2-7): DGGITQSPKYLFRKEGQNVTLSCEQNLNHDAMYWYRQDPGQGLRLIYYSQIVNDFQKGDIAEGYSVSREKKESFPLTVTSAQKNPTAFYLCASSIRDRDYEQYFGPGTRLTVT.

CDR3 region: CASSLPGTYEQYF. CDR3 sequence (DNA): TGTGCCAGCAGCTTGCCGGGGACCTACGAGCAGTACTTC. This chain joins TRBV5-5 and TRBJ2-7, with D maybe TRBD2 (5 bases). Germline CDR1 SGHKS, CDR2 YYEKEE (reference sequence). CDR3 length equals 13 residues. Trimming shortened V by 1 base and J by 2 bases, and 7 bases separated the two germline ends. Supplemented by reference TRBV5-5 and TRBJ2-7, the full variable domain reads DAGVTQSPTHLIKTRGQQVTLRCSPISGHKSVSWYQQVLGQGPQFIFQYYEKEERGRGNFPDRFSARQFPNYSSELNVNALLLGDSALYLCASSLPGTYEQYFGPGTRLTVT.

The chain couples TRBV7-3 to TRBJ1-2, with D maybe TRBD1 (5 bases). Trimming removed 5 bases at V and 8 bases at J, with 15 bases between. Germline V gives CDR1 SGHTA, CDR2 FQGTGA. The CDR3 is 13 residues long. DNA for the CDR3: TGTGCCAGCAGCCCTAATCAGGGTCGGGGCTACACCTTC. This sequence encodes CASSPNQGRGYTF.

The chain combines TRBV14 with TRBJ1-1; 8 nucleotides align to TRBD1. The germline gives CDR1 SGHDN, CDR2 FVKESK. This CDR3 is 12 amino acids long. The trim removed 7 bases at V and 10 bases at J, leaving 8 bases unmatched. The CDR3 DNA reads TGTGCCAGCACCAAGACAGGGGAAGGAGCTTTCTTT. Translated, it gives CASTKTGEGAFF.

The chain has TRBV3-1 (or the pseudogene TRBV3-2) and TRBJ2-1; 7 bases match TRBD2. There are 14 residues in the CDR3. CDR1 and CDR2 from the germline V gene are LGHDT and YNNKEL (reference sequence). V was pared by 3 bases and J by 10 bases, with 9 bases of the junction left unmatched. Written as DNA, the CDR3 is TGTGCCAGCAGCCAGGGAGGGGCGACGGGCGAGCAGTTCTTC. It specifies CASSQGGATGEQFF.

The chain recombines TRBV25-1 with TRBJ1-2; D gene uncertain. Deletions cut 3 bases from V and 4 bases from J, with 6 bases between. Germline CDR1 is MGHDK and CDR2 is SYGVNS. This CDR3 comprises 12 residues. The CDR3: CASSDYSYGYTF. DNA of the CDR3: TGTGCCAGCAGTGATTACTCCTATGGCTACACCTTC.

The chain is built from TRBV5-4 and TRBJ2-7; 7 nucleotides match TRBD1. The CDR3 length is 14 residues. Germline values: CDR1 SGHNT, CDR2 YYREEE (reference sequence). J was trimmed by 1 base and V by 5 bases; bases with no gene match: 6. The CDR3 DNA reads TGTGCCAGCAGGGAGGACAGGAGGTCCTACGAGCAGTACTTC. This gives the protein CASREDRRSYEQYF.

The chain has TRBV14 and TRBJ1-1; no definite D call. V was pared by 0 bases and J by 3 bases, with 8 bases between. Germline lookup yields CDR1 SGHDN and CDR2 FVKESK. The CDR3 runs 14 residues. The CDR3 DNA is TGTGCCAGCAGCCAAGATTCAGATGACACTGAAGCTTTCTTT. Encoded protein: CASSQDSDDTEAFF.

V gene TRBV27 combines with J gene TRBJ2-7; 8 bases match TRBD1. Germline CDR1 MNHEY, CDR2 SMNVEV (reference sequence). Germline trimming cut 5 bases from V and 1 base from J; bases unmatched to any gene: 10. The CDR3 is 16 amino acids. The CDR3 sequence is CASSLKQGEASYEQYF. The CDR3 coding sequence is TGTGCCAGCAGTCTTAAACAGGGGGAAGCTTCCTACGAGCAGTACTTC.

The chain links TRBV5-1 to TRBJ2-1; 11 positions agree with TRBD2. V was pared by 3 bases and J by 3 bases, with 2 bases of the junction left unmatched. The CDR3 is made up of 15 amino acids. Germline V CDR1 and CDR2: SGHRS, YFSETQ. The CDR3 is CASSSLAGGYNEQFF. The CDR3 nucleotides are TGCGCCAGCAGCTCCCTAGCGGGAGGCTACAATGAGCAGTTCTTC.

This rearrangement joins TRBV7-3 to TRBJ1-1; D is unresolved. From germline, CDR1 is SGHTA and CDR2 FQGTGA. The CDR3 loop spans 13 amino acids. V was shortened by 5 bases and J by 1 base, with 8 bases between the two germline ends. The CDR3 region is CASSQVRNTEAFF. CDR3 nucleotide sequence: TGTGCCAGCAGCCAAGTGAGGAACACTGAAGCTTTCTTT.